This section outlines one TCR beta chain sequence together with its context. What it recognizes is unknown. Germline V CDR1 and CDR2: SGHNT, YENEEA. Trimming took off 1 base at V and 5 bases at J, with 14 bases between the two ends. CDR3 length: 15 residues. At the deep level, the assay was run. The authors distributed each subset's genomic DNA evenly over several immunoSEQ plates. TCRdb's copy holds only in-frame clones and misses some; the assay was immunoSEQ multiplex PCR. Of roughly 1,100,000 clones listed, about 77% are singletons. This sample was included in a study of shared clonotypes between healthy human individuals. Study-wide points: Sequencing of the sorted subsets was shown by rarefaction to be incomplete despite large depth. As a rule, naive subsets had a larger estimated richness than memory subsets.

The clonotype originates from a man in his late teens or twenties in good health. The genes are TRBV11-3 and TRBJ2-5; D might be TRBD1 or TRBD2, each matching 6 bases. What was sequenced was memory CD4+ T cells sorted from blood. Subset described: CD45RA-negative fraction. DNA for the CDR3: TGTGCCAGCAGCTTAGCGGCAGGGGCGGGGGAGACCCAGTACTTC. Translated: CASSLAAGAGETQYF.